The 31 T cell receptor beta chains in this list originate from one sample, sequenced in a study of memory CD4+ T cells and cytomegalovirus serostatus. Data came from immunoSEQ multiplex PCR; TCRdb stores just in-frame clones and leaves some out. The data show more than 45,000 clones, about 81% seen once. The sort gate was single viable CD3+CD4+CD8-CD45RO+ cells for memory CD4+ T cells. The sequencing sample was made of memory CD4+ T cells from blood. The receptors were gathered from an adult in good health and CMV-seronegative.

This clone appeared a few times. The chain is built from TRBV5-4 and TRBJ2-3; 7 nucleotides match TRBD1. Germline lookup yields CDR1 SGHNT and CDR2 YYREEE (reference sequence). This CDR3 region has 14 residues. V was pared by 4 bases and J by 2 bases, with 4 bases of the junction left unmatched. The CDR3 is CASSTGTVTDTQYF. CDR3 sequence (DNA): TGTGCCAGCAGCACCGGGACAGTCACAGATACGCAGTATTTT.

V usage is TRBV5-6 and J usage is TRBJ1-2; D unresolved. V was trimmed by 7 bases and J by 0 bases, leaving 10 bases between them. Germline V gene data show CDR1 as SGHDT and CDR2 as YYEEEE. The CDR3 sequence is 13 residues long. CDR3 residues: CASGRPANYGYTF. The DNA of the CDR3 is TGTGCCAGCGGACGGCCGGCTAACTATGGCTACACCTTC.

The table lists this clone with a count of one. V and J are TRBV27 and TRBJ2-3; tentative D call: TRBD2 (5 bases). Per the germline V gene, CDR1 is MNHEY and CDR2 is SMNVEV (reference sequence). V lost 3 bases to trimming and J lost 2 bases, with 9 bases between them. There are 14 residues in the CDR3. The CDR3 DNA follows: TGTGCCAGCAGTTTGAGAGGGAACACAGATACGCAGTATTTT. Protein: CASSLRGNTDTQYF.

The chain carries TRBV4-2 and TRBJ1-2; 9 bases agree with TRBD1. V gave up 4 bases and J gave up 4 bases; unmatched junction bases: 7. This CDR3 region has 15 residues. Germline-derived CDR1 and CDR2 are LGHNA and YNFKEQ. The CDR3 coding sequence is TGTGCCAGCAGCCCTCAACAGGGGGCCAGCTATGGCTACACCTTC. Protein product: CASSPQQGASYGYTF.

The J gene is TRBJ1-2, the V gene TRBV28, with D hard to call. Germline V gene lookup returns CDR1 MDHEN and CDR2 SYDVKM. Between the trimmed V and J ends, which lost 3 bases and 4 bases, there was a span of 18 bases. The CDR3 is 16 amino acids. This chain's CDR3 is CASSFPQVIKTYGYTF. The CDR3 DNA reads TGTGCCAGCAGTTTTCCCCAAGTTATTAAAACCTATGGCTACACCTTC.

For the CDR3, the DNA is TGTGCCAGCAGTCGGGACAGGTTATACGAGCAGTACTTC. Protein sequence: CASSRDRLYEQYF. This sequence joins TRBV7-2 and TRBJ2-7, with 8 nucleotides matching TRBD1. Germline V gene data show CDR1 as SGHTA and CDR2 as FQGNSA. V lost 6 bases and J lost 4; bases outside the gene matches: 5. CDR3 length equals 13 residues.

The V gene is TRBV9, the J gene TRBJ2-1, with 7 nucleotides matching TRBD2. V shed 3 bases, J shed 10 bases, and the junction held 22 bases outside the gene matches. Per the germline V gene, CDR1 is SGDLS and CDR2 is YYNGEE. The CDR3 loop spans 18 amino acids. CDR3 sequence (DNA): TGTGCCAGCAGCGCCGGAGGAGTTGGGACTACCTCTGCGAGGGAGCAGTTCTTC. Translated: CASSAGGVGTTSAREQFF.

The gene calls are TRBV7-9 and TRBJ2-5, with D tentatively TRBD2 (6 bases). Per germline, CDR1 SEHNR and CDR2 FQNEAQ (reference sequence). With 6 bases removed from V and 5 bases from J, the gap between germline ends came to 19 bases. The CDR3 loop spans 15 amino acids. The CDR3 DNA reads as TGTGCCAGCAGTTCCGGCCTCGGGGGACGGGAGACCCAGTACTTC. It codes for CASSSGLGGRETQYF.

This clone showed up just a few times. The chain combines TRBV19 with TRBJ1-2; D is possibly TRBD1 (5 bases). Germline loops: CDR1 LNHDA, CDR2 SQIVND (reference sequence). Trimming took 5 bases from V and 8 from J, leaving 9 bases between them. This CDR3 has 11 residues. CDR3 region: CASSQGRGYTF. For the CDR3, the DNA is TGTGCCAGTAGTCAGGGTAGGGGCTACACCTTC.

The genes are TRBV7-9 and TRBJ1-2, with D uncertain. The V gene lost 5 bases and the J gene lost 0 bases, with 13 bases spanning the gap. Germline assignment: CDR1 SEHNR and CDR2 FQNEAQ (reference sequence). The CDR3 sequence is 15 residues long. This chain's CDR3 is CASSLNSGPNYGYTF. Written as DNA, the CDR3 is TGTGCCAGCAGCCTTAATTCCGGGCCTAACTATGGCTACACCTTC. Full variable domain (missing parts from reference TRBV7-9 and TRBJ1-2): DTGVSQNPRHKITKRGQNVTFRCDPISEHNRLYWYRQTLGQGPEFLTYFQNEAQLEKSRLLSDRFSAERPKGSFSTLEIQRTEQGDSAMYLCASSLNSGPNYGYTFGSGTRLTVV.

The V and J genes are TRBV5-1 and TRBJ2-3, with D maybe TRBD2 (6 bases). There are 13 residues in the CDR3. Trimming removed 4 bases at V and 2 bases at J, with 8 bases between. Germline V CDR1 and CDR2: SGHRS, YFSETQ. CDR3 loop: CASSAGPTDTQYF. The CDR3 nucleotides are TGCGCCAGCAGCGCGGGACCCACAGATACGCAGTATTTT.

V usage is TRBV9 and J usage is TRBJ2-3; D is possibly TRBD1 (6 bases). V shed 0 bases and J shed 7 bases, with 15 bases lying between them. The germline CDR1 and CDR2 sequences are SGDLS and YYNGEE. CDR3 length: 15 amino acids. The CDR3 region is CASSVAQGPTYTQYF. CDR3 bases: TGTGCCAGCAGCGTAGCTCAGGGGCCGACGTATACGCAGTATTTT.

The chain is built from TRBV19 and TRBJ1-2, with 9 bases matching TRBD1. Trimming took 6 bases from V and 8 from J; bases not matched to a gene: 7. The CDR3 extends over 13 amino acids. Germline V gene lookup returns CDR1 LNHDA and CDR2 SQIVND (reference sequence). CDR3 in amino acids: CASRAGQGTGYTF. The CDR3, as DNA: TGTGCCAGTAGGGCGGGACAGGGAACCGGCTACACCTTC.

This chain links TRBV29-1 with TRBJ2-3, with 10 bases identical to TRBD2. Germline values: CDR1 SQVTM, CDR2 ANQGSEA. CDR3 length equals 15 residues. CDR3 DNA: TGCAGTTTGAACGGGCTAGCGGGAGGCACAGATACGCAGTATTTT. Its protein product is CSLNGLAGGTDTQYF.

This rearrangement joins TRBV29-1 to TRBJ2-1, with D tentatively TRBD1 (5 bases). CDR3 length: 15 residues. Between the trimmed V and J ends, which lost 7 bases and 0 bases, there was a span of 16 bases. The germline V gene encodes CDR1 SQVTM and CDR2 ANQGSEA. This chain's CDR3 is CSAGSGLSSYNEQFF. The CDR3 nucleotides are TGCAGCGCCGGGTCAGGGTTAAGCTCCTACAATGAGCAGTTCTTC.

The chain links TRBV25-1 to TRBJ1-2, with a possible D match to TRBD1 (6 bases). This CDR3 has 14 residues. V lost 6 bases to trimming and J lost 3 bases, with 14 bases between them. The germline CDR1 and CDR2 sequences are MGHDK and SYGVNS. CDR3 amino acids: CASSGGAGDYGYTF. The CDR3 DNA is TGTGCCAGCAGCGGAGGAGCAGGGGACTATGGCTACACCTTC.

This clone has just one count. The chain uses TRBV7-8 and TRBJ1-5, with 12 bases lining up with TRBD1. The germline gives CDR1 SGHVS, CDR2 FQNEAQ. The length of the CDR3 is 19 residues. Unmatched junction bases numbered 14, after V lost 2 bases and J lost 6 bases. In DNA form, the CDR3 reads TGTGCCAGCAGCTTAAAGGGGGAGGGGACAGGGGGCTTCGGTCAGCCCCAGCATTTT. Protein sequence: CASSLKGEGTGGFGQPQHF.

CDR3 in amino acids: CASSQGGRQGTQPQHF. The DNA for the CDR3 is TGCGCCAGCAGCCAAGGGGGGCGGCAGGGCACCCAGCCCCAGCATTTT. V usage is TRBV4-1 and J usage is TRBJ1-5, with a weak D call TRBD1 (6 bases). Germline CDR1 MGHRA, CDR2 YSYEKL. The CDR3 sequence is 16 residues long. Trimming removed 1 base at V and 7 bases at J, with 17 bases between.

The chain uses TRBV5-6 and TRBJ1-5, with no clear D. CDR3 length: 12 residues. Trimming shortened V by 1 base and J by 5 bases, and 4 bases separated the two germline ends. Germline CDR1 is SGHDT and CDR2 is YYEEEE. The CDR3 is CASSLLDQPQHF. For the CDR3, the DNA is TGTGCCAGCAGCTTGCTTGATCAGCCCCAGCATTTT.

V gene TRBV6-5 combines with J gene TRBJ1-2; tentative D call: TRBD1 (6 bases). The V end was cut by 0 bases, the J end by 5 bases, with 16 bases between. Germline loops: CDR1 MNHEY, CDR2 SVGAGI. The CDR3 sequence is 16 residues long. The CDR3 DNA reads TGTGCCAGCAGTTACTCGTTTTTTTACAGGGAGTATGGCTACACCTTC. Protein: CASSYSFFYREYGYTF.

In this sample, this clone turned up once. The genes are TRBV9 and TRBJ2-1; 8 nucleotides align to TRBD1. The germline V gene has CDR1 SGDLS and CDR2 YYNGEE. V lost 4 bases to trimming and J lost 2 bases; unmatched junction nucleotides: 8. There are 16 residues in the CDR3. The chain's CDR3 is CASSKRQGNPYNEQFF. CDR3 DNA sequence: TGTGCCAGCAGCAAACGACAGGGGAACCCCTACAATGAGCAGTTCTTC.

About this clone itself: One junction end does not reproduce the germline sequence, and a read error may be involved. The genes are TRBV7-7 and TRBJ2-3, with 7 bases identical to TRBD2. This CDR3 is built from 16 residues. CDR1 is SSHAT and CDR2 is FNYEAQ in the germline V gene (reference sequence). The CDR3 DNA follows: TGTGCTAGCAGCTTAGGTGTAGCGGGTCACACAGATACGCAGTATTTT. This codes for CASSLGVAGHTDTQYF.

This clone appeared once. The chain uses TRBV6-5 and TRBJ1-2; TRBD1 is a possible D gene (5 bases). The ends were cut back, 8 bases at V and 2 bases at J, with 18 bases in the middle. This CDR3 contains 15 residues. Germline loops: CDR1 MNHEY, CDR2 SVGAGI. The CDR3: CASSNFGGGNYGYTF. CDR3 DNA sequence: TGTGCCAGCTCAAATTTCGGGGGGGGGAACTATGGCTACACCTTC.

The chain uses TRBV11-3 and TRBJ2-2; the D is unclear. CDR3 length: 15 amino acids. CDR1 and CDR2 from the germline V gene are SGHNT and YENEEA. Trimming took off 5 bases at V and 2 bases at J, with 12 bases between the two ends. CDR3 residues: CASSPGAANTGELFF. The CDR3 nucleotides are TGTGCCAGCAGCCCCGGAGCAGCAAACACCGGGGAGCTGTTTTTT.

The CDR3, as DNA: TGTGCCAGCAGCTTCGGGGTCATGGGCTATGGCTACACCTTC. Translation: CASSFGVMGYGYTF. The V call is TRBV11-1, the J call TRBJ1-2; D remains unclear. The germline V gene encodes CDR1 SGHAT and CDR2 FQDESV (reference sequence). V lost 3 bases, J lost 4 bases, and 12 bases lay in between. This CDR3 spans 14 amino acids. The complete variable domain, with remaining parts taken from reference TRBV11-1 and TRBJ1-2, reads EAEVAQSPRYKITEKSQAVAFWCDPISGHATLYWYRQILGQGPELLVQFQDESVVDDSQLPKDRFSAERLKGVDSTLKIQPAELGDSAMYLCASSFGVMGYGYTFGSGTRLTVV.

Written as DNA, the CDR3 is TGCGCCAGCAGCCTCCCTAGCGACGAGCAGTACTTC. As protein: CASSLPSDEQYF. This chain uses TRBV5-1 with TRBJ2-7, with a weak D call TRBD2 (6 bases). The CDR3 loop spans 12 amino acids. Germline CDR1 and CDR2: SGHRS and YFSETQ. The V gene lost 4 bases and the J gene lost 5 bases, with 10 bases spanning the gap.

A single count supports this clone. The chain is built from TRBV2 and TRBJ2-2, with 10 bases aligning to TRBD2. Per germline, CDR1 SNHLY and CDR2 FYNNEI. J lost 3 bases, V lost 5 bases, and 3 bases had no gene match. The length of the CDR3 is 15 residues. CDR3 DNA sequence: TGTGCCAGCAGTAGGACTAGCGGTTACACCGGGGAGCTGTTTTTT. Translation: CASSRTSGYTGELFF.

The J gene is TRBJ1-3, the V gene TRBV19, with D possibly being TRBD1 (5 bases). Germline V gives CDR1 LNHDA, CDR2 SQIVND (reference sequence). This CDR3 spans 15 amino acids. Trimming took 8 bases from V and 0 from J, leaving 14 bases between them. The CDR3 loop reads CASVLQAYSGNTIYF. CDR3 DNA: TGTGCCAGTGTACTACAGGCGTACTCTGGAAACACCATATATTTT.

The chain employs TRBV9 and TRBJ2-1; the D is unclear. The V and J ends lost 0 bases and 4 bases respectively, with 5 bases between them. The CDR3 spans 13 residues. In germline, CDR1 is SGDLS, CDR2 YYNGEE. The CDR3: CASSVGQYNEQFF. The CDR3 DNA follows: TGTGCCAGCAGCGTAGGACAATACAATGAGCAGTTCTTC.

The sample holds one count of this clone. Its ends do not fully match the called genes, so a read error is possible. The V call is TRBV7-7, the J call TRBJ2-1; D is undetermined. Germline-derived CDR1 and CDR2 are SSHAT and FNYEAQ (reference sequence). This CDR3 region has 13 residues. Here the CDR3 DNA reads TGTGCTAGCAGCTTAGGGCAACGCAATGAGCAGTTCTTC. Its translation is CASSLGQRNEQFF.

The gene calls are TRBV7-2 and TRBJ1-4; D unclear. V lost 4 bases to trimming and J lost 5 bases, with 14 bases between them. This CDR3 comprises 15 residues. Germline V gene data show CDR1 as SGHTA and CDR2 as FQGNSA. CDR3 nucleotide sequence: TGTGCCAGCAGCTCCCGAGACGGAAACAATGAAAAACTGTTTTTT. Its protein is CASSSRDGNNEKLFF.